This T cell receptor (beta chain) was observed in a study of T cell responses to AZD1222 COVID-19 vaccine. This CDR3 contains 13 residues. Trimming at V came to 5 bases and at J to 6 bases, leaving 8 bases not matched to a gene. Germline V gives CDR1 SQVTM, CDR2 ANQGSEA. Sequencing was performed with immunoSEQ multiplex PCR; in TCRdb, only in-frame clones are kept and a portion is missing. This repertoire shows about 94,000 clones, 70% to 90% found once; its top ten account for over 10%. The chain is built from TRBV29-1 and TRBJ1-1, with TRBD1 matching 8 bases. Sequences were derived from peripheral blood, sampled 28 days after the second AZD1222 dose. This receptor was taken from an adult who received the AZD1222 COVID-19 vaccine. CDR3 protein: CSVLKDRGSEAFF. Here the CDR3 DNA reads TGCAGCGTTTTGAAAGACAGGGGTTCTGAAGCTTTCTTT.